What follows are 9 T cell receptor beta chains derived from one specimen sequenced in a study of tumor-infiltrating lymphocytes in primary liver carcinoma. Blood RNA originated from unsorted whole blood, with germline DNA additionally extracted. Using a constant-region primer together with ProtoScript II reverse transcriptase, TCR beta cDNA was made from roughly 540 ng of total RNA. A slightly modified ARM-PCR protocol with three nested multiplex PCR rounds produced these TCR beta libraries. Amplification in the first two PCR rounds was performed using TRBV1-TRBV30 forward primers and a C-beta reverse primer for 10 cycles each. TCRdb recomputed calls from the multiplex PCR reads with MiXCR, one row per CDR3 protein. The sample gives approximately 330,000 distinct CDR3 sequences, about 65% of which show up once; about 6% is in the top ten. The sequenced material came from peripheral blood. The origin of the receptors is a man aged 40-49 years with primary liver carcinoma and hepatitis B virus infection.

This clonotype was detected only once. The CDR3 carries no conserved terminal phenylalanine or tryptophan, so it likely arises from a read error. The chain recombines TRBV6-2 or TRBV6-3 with TRBJ2-1; 15 bases match TRBD2. V lost 6 bases to trimming and J lost 3 bases; unmatched junction nucleotides: 9. This CDR3 has 18 amino acids. CDR1 MNHEY and CDR2 SVGEGT come from the germline V gene. CDR3 sequence: CASSPRTSGRAFYNEQFL. The CDR3 DNA follows: TGTGCCAGCAGCCCTCGGACTAGCGGGAGGGCCTTCTACAATGAGCAGTTCTTA.

Many counts were recorded for this clonotype. The rearrangement joins TRBV6-6 to TRBJ2-7; D is unresolved. Looked up from germline, CDR1 is MNHNY and CDR2 is SVGAGI (reference sequence). The CDR3 length is 12 residues. The V and J ends lost 2 bases and 4 bases respectively, with 6 bases between them. The CDR3 DNA reads TGTGCCAGCAGTTACAGGTCTTACGAGCAGTACTTC. Amino acids: CASSYRSYEQYF.

On this clonotype itself: A read error may account for a junction end that differs from germline. This chain links TRBV11-2 with TRBJ2-7; D is ambiguous. CDR1 and CDR2 from the germline V gene are SGHAT and FQNNGV. There are 13 residues in the CDR3. CDR3 DNA: TGTGCCAGCGGGCCCGTCTTGTCCTACGAGCAGTATTTC. Its protein product is CASGPVLSYEQYF. Supplemented by reference TRBV11-2 and TRBJ2-7, the full variable domain reads EAGVAQSPRYKIIEKRQSVAFWCNPISGHATLYWYQQILGQGPKLLIQFQNNGVVDDSQLPKDRFSAERLKGVDSTLKIQPAKLEDSAVYLCASGPVLSYEQYFGPGTRLTVT.

Of note for this clonotype: A read error may be the cause here, since a much bigger clone is one base away. In nucleotides, the CDR3 is TGTGCCAGCAGACCCTCGGACGGGTCTTCTGGCTACGAGCAGCACTTC. The encoded protein is CASRPSDGSSGYEQHF. The genes are TRBV6-5 and TRBJ2-7; D is unresolved. Germline V gene data show CDR1 as MNHEY and CDR2 as SVGAGI. The CDR3 runs to 16 residues.

The CDR3 DNA reads TGTGCCAGCAGCTTGGTAGTCCGATTGGGGACTAATGAAAAACTGTTTTTT. Translating it yields CASSLVVRLGTNEKLFF. V usage is TRBV5-6 and J usage is TRBJ1-4; no clear D gene. The CDR3 is 17 residues long. The V end was cut by 0 bases, the J end by 2 bases, with 14 bases between. Germline V gives CDR1 SGHDT, CDR2 YYEEEE.

The rearrangement uses TRBV24-1 and TRBJ2-3, with 7 bases identical to TRBD1. J was trimmed by 0 bases and V by 10 bases; bases with no gene match: 3. The V gene's germline CDR1 is KGHDR and CDR2 SFDVKD. The CDR3 loop spans 13 amino acids. Here the CDR3 reads CATRDSSTDTQYF. The CDR3 DNA reads TGTGCCACTCGGGACAGTAGCACAGATACGCAGTATTTT.

This clonotype was recorded at least ten times. This sequence joins TRBV10-3 and TRBJ2-7; D ambiguous. Germline V lookup: CDR1 ENHRY, CDR2 SYGVKD. V was trimmed by 0 bases and J by 5 bases, leaving 8 bases between them. The CDR3 has 13 residues. CDR3: CAISESMVHEQYF. CDR3 coding DNA: TGTGCCATCAGTGAGTCGATGGTGCACGAGCAGTACTTC.

The rearrangement links TRBV5-5 to TRBJ2-3; 7 bases are a match to TRBD1. V lost 4 bases to trimming and J lost 3 bases; unmatched junction nucleotides: 17. The CDR3 totals 18 residues. CDR1 and CDR2 (germline): SGHKS, YYEKEE (reference sequence). CDR3 sequence reads: CASSPYFTDRVRTDTQYF. CDR3 in DNA: TGTGCCAGCAGCCCTTACTTCACCGACAGGGTGAGGACAGATACGCAGTATTTT.

This clonotype appeared a single time. The junction differs from germline at one of its ends, possibly a read error. The chain carries TRBV5-5 and TRBJ2-1; unclear D gene. The germline V gene encodes CDR1 SGHKS and CDR2 YYEKEE (reference sequence). CDR3 length: 15 residues. The CDR3 DNA is TGTGCCGGCAGCTTGGACCATCAGTGGTCCAATGAGCAGTTCTTC. Translation: CAGSLDHQWSNEQFF. The full variable domain, completed using reference TRBV5-5 and TRBJ2-1, is DAGVTQSPTHLIKTRGQQVTLRCSPISGHKSVSWYQQVLGQGPQFIFQYYEKEERGRGNFPDRFSARQFPNYSSELNVNALLLGDSALYLCAGSLDHQWSNEQFFGPGTRLTVL.